This T cell receptor (beta chain) was obtained from a study of shared clonotypes between healthy human individuals. Study-wide findings and caveats: A handful of donors had 5% to 6% of their naive CD4 clonotypes in common. Owing to a small donor count, the genetic and exposure-history diversity represented was limited.

The study separated CD4+ cells into CD45RA+ naive and CD45RA-negative memory subsets. This CDR3 has 20 amino acids. Remarks on this clone: Its antigen is as yet unknown.

TCRdb's copy holds only in-frame clones and misses some; the assay was immunoSEQ multiplex PCR. The sample consists of roughly 1,600,000 clones, 98% of them appearing once. This TCR derives from a man aged 30-40 years in good health. V and J are TRBV21-1 and TRBJ2-2; the listed D gene, TRBD2, was not tested against the DNA. TRBV21-1 is a documented pseudogene. Sequenced input: naive CD4+ T cells sorted from blood. Subset defined: CD45RA+ positively selected. CDR3 nucleotide sequence: TGTGCCAGCAGCAAAAGGGAGGAAACTAGCGGGAGGTTTAGCACCGGGGAGCTGTTTTTT. This translates into CASSKREETSGRFSTGELFF.